In its sample, the clone carrying this T cell receptor beta chain was seen many times. Specified time point: sample taken at primary tumor resection. Extraction of whole RNA from tumor, nontumor lung or frozen PBMC preceded unsorted sequencing. The sample belongs to a study of spatial heterogeneity in lung cancer. Study in general: Raw reads showed each unique TCR and UMI combination turning up more than ten times on average.

The V gene lost 2 bases and the J gene lost 7 bases, with 12 bases spanning the gap. The CDR3 sequence is 13 residues long. TCRdb re-derived calls from the 5' RACE reads in MiXCR, one entry per CDR3 protein. The sample consists of 10,000 to 12,000 distinct CDR3 sequences, approximately 8.6% of them appearing once. The sample was PBMCs, taken at surgery. The origin of this receptor is a male donor with early-stage non-small cell lung cancer. V usage is TRBV12-3 or TRBV12-4 and J usage is TRBJ2-7, with D possibly being TRBD2 (5 bases). CDR3 bases: TGTGCCAGCAGTTTATGGGGAACTAGAGAGCAGTACTTC. It yields the protein CASSLWGTREQYF.